Described below is a single TCR beta chain sequence and its context. These data come from a study of blood T cell repertoires in COVID-19. Study context: COVID-19 samples from acute and convalescent phases originated in the United States, Italy and Spain. In each case, the material was cDNA or gDNA derived from T cells, B-cell-depleted T cells, or PBMCs.

Trimming took off 4 bases at V and 5 bases at J, with 11 bases between the two ends. Germline V gene sequence: CDR1 SEHNR, CDR2 FQNEAQ (reference sequence). CDR3 length equals 13 residues. Original data processing: Amplification of reference gene primers provided the estimated nucleated cell counts. Sequencing used immunoSEQ multiplex PCR; TCRdb keeps in-frame clones, though not all of them. The V and J calls and clone size come from that table; D and trimming were worked out from the DNA. Of roughly 60,000 clones listed, approximately 84% are singletons. The chain employs TRBV7-9 and TRBJ1-1, with a tentative D call TRBD1 (6 bases). The receptor's source is a man aged 60 to 69 with acute or convalescent COVID-19. Material for sequencing was peripheral blood. The CDR3 coding sequence is TGTGCCAGCAGCTGGACACAGGGAACTGAAGCTTTCTTT. It specifies CASSWTQGTEAFF.